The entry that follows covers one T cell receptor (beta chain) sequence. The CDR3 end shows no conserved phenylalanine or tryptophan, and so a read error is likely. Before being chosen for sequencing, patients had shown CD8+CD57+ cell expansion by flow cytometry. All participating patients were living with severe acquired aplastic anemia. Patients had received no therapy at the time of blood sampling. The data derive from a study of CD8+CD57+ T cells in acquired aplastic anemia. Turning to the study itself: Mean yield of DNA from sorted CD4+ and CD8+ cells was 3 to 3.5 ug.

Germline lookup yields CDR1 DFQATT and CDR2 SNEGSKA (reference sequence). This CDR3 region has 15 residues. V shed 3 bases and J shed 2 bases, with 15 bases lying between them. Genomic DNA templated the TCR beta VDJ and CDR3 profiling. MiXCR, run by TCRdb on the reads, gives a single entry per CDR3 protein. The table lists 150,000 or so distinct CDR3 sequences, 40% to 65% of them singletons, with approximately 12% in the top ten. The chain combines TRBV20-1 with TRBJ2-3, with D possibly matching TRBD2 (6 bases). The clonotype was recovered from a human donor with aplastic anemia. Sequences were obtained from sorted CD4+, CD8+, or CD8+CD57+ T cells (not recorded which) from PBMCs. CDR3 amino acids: CSARRLGSPTDTQYS. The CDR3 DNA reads TGCAGTGCTAGGCGACTAGGGAGTCCCACAGATACGCAGTATTCT.